This TCR beta chain is from a study of cytotoxic CD8 clonotypes in ibrutinib-treated CLL (dated by TCRdb to the early 2020s). General notes on the study: The cohort was composed of some ten relapsed/refractory and approximately 14 treatment-naive patients; IGHV unmutated status was identified in about 17 patients. An average of around 250,000 productive templates and 94,082 productive rearrangements was obtained per sample. Longitudinal samples were available for about 30% of the 86 trial participants. Response samples were obtained after a median of 12 months of treatment, with a range of about 6 to 36 months. Partial responses were observed in roughly 24 patients and complete responses in 2; after a median follow-up of around 68 months, remission was maintained in about 15 patients and progression was observed in about twelve. Cryopreserved peripheral blood mononuclear cells were obtained before treatment, at response, and at either sustained remission or disease progression. General study outcomes and caveats: At baseline, clonality was higher than in age-matched healthy donors and showed a strong correlation with circulating CD8+ T-cell counts. Sampling times were not matched between patients in sustained remission and patients whose disease was progressing, and lymph node repertoires were not examined. Public clonotypes were found to be uncommon and were observed to contract or remain stable during treatment; the increase in clonality was shown to reflect expansion of private clonotypes at ibrutinib response. At ibrutinib response clonality went up, during sustained remission it held steady, and at progression it dropped back toward baseline.

For TCR beta library preparation, 2 to 2.5 micrograms of genomic DNA were isolated from cryopreserved PBMCs. Longitudinal blood samples from CLL patients on ibrutinib monotherapy were analyzed using high-throughput TCR beta sequencing. The patients took part in an open-label, single-center phase 2 trial of ibrutinib monotherapy. A MiSeq instrument was used for deep resolution sequencing, which targeted depths ranging from 1 in 1 million up to 1 in 200,000 T cells, with coverage averaging 10x for each clonotype. TCR beta libraries were generated with the immunoSEQ hsTCRB Kit. Under the source paper's analysis protocol: ImmunoSEQ Data Assistant and ImmunoSEQ Analyzer were used for data analysis, and V, D and J genes were assigned according to IMGT definitions. Clonality, which ranges from 0 to 1, was calculated by subtracting the normalized Shannon entropy of productive rearrangement frequencies from one. Only overrepresented clonotypes making up at least 0.05% of the repertoire of each patient were included in the public clonotype analysis. About 13 age-matched healthy donor repertoires from immuneACCESS were used as controls for clonality. The immuneACCESS repertoire file appears here via TCRdb, limited to in-frame rearrangements. These files lack a portion of the clones; in checked studies, under half of the deficit traces to unresolved V genes, and the cause of the others is not known. V, J and clone size derive from that table, while D and trimming were established from the DNA sequence. The sample records fewer than 90,000 clones, 86% of which are singletons. The top ten constitute more than 5% of the sample.

Trimming leaves V shorter by 7 bases and J shorter by 8 bases, with the junction holding 10 bases beyond the gene matches. The CDR3 holds 13 amino acids from the cysteine to the phenylalanine. Only CDR3 DNA remains: 39 bases, in frame from the first base. CDR1 and CDR2, per the germline V gene (reference sequence), are MNHEY and SMNVEV. To note about this clone: Its antigen is not yet known. Base qualities are not provided; no much larger clone lies one nucleotide away.

The chain links TRBV27 with TRBJ1-2; 7 bases in the middle match TRBD1. This TCR came from a human donor with chronic lymphocytic leukemia. The material sequenced was PBMCs, taken before ibrutinib treatment. The CDR3 sequence is CASKFGDRTGYTF. The sequenced DNA: TGTGCCAGCAAATTCGGGGACAGAACGGGCTACACCTTC.